These 25 T cell receptor beta chains originate from one sample sequenced in a study of T cells in Graves' hyperthyroidism and ophthalmopathy. Amplification of TCR beta CDR3 regions used RNA as the template. The HTBI set primed first-round TCR CDR3 RT-PCR. TCRdb itself ran the multiplex PCR reads through MiXCR, one entry per CDR3 protein. The table shows 600,000 or so distinct CDR3 sequences, with 12% to 15% occurring only once. Sequencing was performed on blood. These receptors came from a woman between 18 and 30 years old with Graves' ophthalmopathy.

This clonotype showed up many times. The V gene is TRBV4-1, the J gene TRBJ2-7; D uncertain. Germline CDR1 is MGHRA and CDR2 is YSYEKL. V was trimmed by 1 base and J by 1 base, leaving 8 bases between them. This CDR3 spans 14 amino acids. CDR3 residues: CASSQVTGSYEQYF. The CDR3, as DNA: TGCGCCAGCAGCCAAGTCACCGGATCCTACGAGCAGTACTTC.

The chain has TRBV20-1 and TRBJ2-7; 9 positions match TRBD2. J lost 4 bases, V lost 0 bases, and 10 bases had no gene match. The CDR3 has 16 residues. In germline, CDR1 is DFQATT, CDR2 SNEGSKA (reference sequence). For the CDR3, the DNA is TGCAGTGCTAGAGATACCGGCGGGAGGGCCGCGTACGAGCAGTACTTC. This sequence encodes CSARDTGGRAAYEQYF.

About this clonotype itself: This sequence may be a read error, since a much larger clone differs from it by one base. Here the CDR3 omits its conserved ending phenylalanine or tryptophan, so a read error is the likely source. The V and J genes are TRBV28 and TRBJ1-2; 8 bases fit TRBD1. The V gene's germline CDR1 is MDHEN and CDR2 SYDVKM. With 4 bases clipped from V and 8 bases from J, the junction kept 9 bases outside the gene matches. The length of the CDR3 is 14 residues. CDR3 coding DNA: TGTGCCAGCAGTTCATCGGCAGGGGGCAGGGGCTACACCCTC. Residues: CASSSSAGGRGYTL.

The sample holds many counts of this clonotype. The V gene is TRBV24-1, the J gene TRBJ2-7, with D possibly being TRBD1 (6 bases). The CDR3 has 15 residues. Germline loops: CDR1 KGHDR, CDR2 SFDVKD. Trimming left V 4 bases short and J 6 bases short, with 18 bases between. This CDR3 is CATSDGTKPTLEQYF. Written as DNA, the CDR3 is TGTGCCACCAGTGACGGGACAAAACCAACCCTCGAGCAGTACTTC.

There are many counts of this clonotype. This chain uses TRBV18 with TRBJ2-7, with 7 bases matching TRBD2. After removal of 2 bases from V and 5 bases from J, the junction contained 6 bases not matched to a gene. CDR3 size: 14 residues. Per germline, CDR1 KGHSH and CDR2 LQKENI. DNA for the CDR3: TGTGCCAGCTCACCAGTCGGGAGGTCGGACGAGCAGTACTTC. Translating it yields CASSPVGRSDEQYF.

V gene TRBV24-1 combines with J gene TRBJ2-7; possibly TRBD1 or TRBD2 for D (6 bases each). CDR3 size: 17 residues. Germline V CDR1 and CDR2: KGHDR, SFDVKD. The V gene lost 7 bases and the J gene lost 1 base, with 22 bases spanning the gap. The CDR3: CATSYHPGAGSSYEQYF. CDR3 DNA sequence: TGTGCCACCAGCTACCATCCGGGGGCAGGTAGTTCCTACGAGCAGTACTTC.

The table lists this clonotype with many counts. This chain connects TRBV10-3 to TRBJ2-7; TRBD2 is a possible D gene (6 bases). The CDR3 runs 14 residues. V was shortened by 2 bases and J by 1 base, with 9 bases between the two germline ends. Germline V CDR1 and CDR2: ENHRY, SYGVKD. DNA for the CDR3: TGTGCCATCAGTGAGACGCGGGGTTCCTACGAGCAGTACTTC. Translated, it gives CAISETRGSYEQYF.

This clonotype was detected a few times. The junction departs from germline at one end; a sequencing error may be responsible. V is TRBV2 and J is TRBJ2-2; TRBD1 agrees at 8 bases. CDR1 SNHLY and CDR2 FYNNEI come from the germline V gene. The CDR3 is 15 amino acids. Here the CDR3 DNA reads TGTGCCACCAGTGATTTCACAGGGGGCACCGGGGAGCTGTTTTTT. Its translation: CATSDFTGGTGELFF.

A single count supports this clonotype. The chain is built from TRBV7-3 and TRBJ2-5, with 11 bases identical to TRBD2. Germline trimming cut 2 bases from V and 5 bases from J; bases unmatched to any gene: 13. Germline assignment: CDR1 SGHTA and CDR2 FQGTGA. There are 18 residues in the CDR3. For the CDR3, the DNA is TGTGCCAGCAGCTTAGGGGGACTAGCGGCCTCTTGGGGGGAGACCCAGTACTTC. Translation gives CASSLGGLAASWGETQYF.

There are many counts of this clonotype. The rearrangement uses TRBV27 and TRBJ2-7; D is possibly TRBD2 (6 bases). The CDR3 has 14 amino acids. Germline V gives CDR1 MNHEY, CDR2 SMNVEV (reference sequence). Trimming left V 5 bases short and J 3 bases short, with 14 bases between. The DNA of the CDR3 is TGTGCCAGCAGTGTCGGGGGATTGGTCTACGAGCAGTACTTC. This encodes CASSVGGLVYEQYF.

The chain employs TRBV6-1 and TRBJ2-7; TRBD1 aligns across 7 bases. CDR3 size: 16 residues. Per germline, CDR1 MNHNS and CDR2 SASEGT. Germline trimming cut 7 bases from V and 0 bases from J; bases unmatched to any gene: 12. CDR3 nucleotide sequence: TGTGCCAGCATTGACTCACAGGGGAATCCCTCCTACGAGCAGTACTTC. Its protein product is CASIDSQGNPSYEQYF.

With regard to this clonotype: One junction end does not reproduce the germline sequence, and a read error may be involved. The gene calls are TRBV12-5 and TRBJ1-2; D might be TRBD1 (5 bases). Per germline, CDR1 LGHNT and CDR2 FRNRAP. CDR3 length equals 15 residues. CDR3 region: CTSGLVRGPTNGYTF. CDR3 in DNA: TGTACTAGTGGTTTGGTAAGGGGACCTACAAATGGCTACACCTTC.

This clonotype was seen more than once but under ten times. This rearrangement joins TRBV6-2 or TRBV6-3 to TRBJ2-5; 8 bases match TRBD1. This CDR3 is built from 16 residues. CDR1 is MNHEY, CDR2 SVGEGT, per germline. Trimming cost V 6 bases and J 5 bases; bases outside gene matches: 14. CDR3 sequence reads: CASSPLGQGSWETQYF. In DNA form, the CDR3 reads TGTGCCAGCAGCCCTCTCGGACAGGGAAGTTGGGAGACCCAGTACTTC.

This clonotype was recorded a few times. The chain has TRBV6-1 and TRBJ2-2; TRBD1 aligns across 8 bases. The V gene end was trimmed by 8 bases and the J gene end by 4 bases; junction bases not matched to a gene: 6. This CDR3 spans 14 amino acids. CDR1 MNHNS and CDR2 SASEGT come from the germline V gene. CDR3 bases: TGTGCCAGCGGAAAGACAGGGGTCACCGGGGAGCTGTTTTTT. It translates to CASGKTGVTGELFF.

This clonotype was observed a single time. This rearrangement joins TRBV30 to TRBJ1-5; 8 bases are a match to TRBD1. The CDR3 is 15 residues long. V was pared by 0 bases and J by 7 bases, with 8 bases of the junction left unmatched. Germline CDR1 GTSNPN, CDR2 SVGIG (reference sequence). The CDR3 loop is CAWSVRQGTRQPQHF. CDR3 DNA: TGTGCCTGGAGTGTACGACAGGGGACCCGACAGCCCCAGCATTTT.

This clonotype was observed a few times. CDR3 protein: CASPSDRGQETQYF. The CDR3, as DNA: TGTGCCAGCCCCTCCGACAGGGGCCAAGAGACCCAGTACTTC. The rearrangement uses TRBV2 and TRBJ2-5, with 8 bases identical to TRBD1. Germline CDR1 reads SNHLY; CDR2 reads FYNNEI. The CDR3 extends over 14 amino acids. The trim removed 8 bases at V and 1 base at J, leaving 6 bases unmatched.

This clonotype was detected many times. J is TRBJ2-5 and V is TRBV7-8; 14 positions match TRBD2. J gave up 2 bases and V 1 base, and 3 bases lay outside the gene matches. The germline gives CDR1 SGHVS, CDR2 FQNEAQ. The CDR3 runs 17 residues. The DNA for the CDR3 is TGTGCCAGCAGCTTAGGGGGACTAGCGGGAGTGCAAGAGACCCAGTACTTC. Its protein product is CASSLGGLAGVQETQYF.

In its sample, this clonotype was seen many times. J is TRBJ2-3 and V is TRBV11-2, with a possible D match to TRBD2 (6 bases). Germline V gives CDR1 SGHAT, CDR2 FQNNGV. This CDR3 region has 15 residues. Trimming pared 3 bases from V and 0 bases from J, leaving 10 bases between. The CDR3 DNA is TGTGCCAGCAGCTTTTCCGGGACTAGCACAGATACGCAGTATTTT. Amino acids: CASSFSGTSTDTQYF.

In its sample, this clonotype was seen many times. The chain is built from TRBV27 and TRBJ2-7; D possibly corresponds to TRBD2 (6 bases). V was clipped by 4 bases and J by 9 bases, with 13 bases between them. The CDR3 contains 12 residues. The germline V gene encodes CDR1 MNHEY and CDR2 SMNVEV (reference sequence). CDR3 sequence: CASSSPIGRQYF. The CDR3 DNA follows: TGTGCCAGCAGTTCCCCTATCGGGAGGCAGTACTTC.

A note on this clonotype: The junction and the germline gene differ at one end; a read error may be behind it. The chain uses TRBV7-2 and TRBJ2-5; 8 bases map to TRBD1. The length of the CDR3 is 14 residues. Germline CDR1 SGHTA, CDR2 FQGNSA. The CDR3 bases are TGCGCCAGCAGCATACGGACAGGGCAAGAGACCCAGTACTTC. Translated, it gives CASSIRTGQETQYF.

In its sample, this clonotype was seen many times. CDR3 loop: CASSLRMGDTQYF. CDR3 bases: TGTGCCAGCAGCTTAAGGATGGGAGATACGCAGTATTTT. The gene calls are TRBV7-2 and TRBJ2-3; D is undetermined. V lost 2 bases to trimming and J lost 5 bases, with 8 bases between them. The V gene's germline CDR1 is SGHTA and CDR2 FQGNSA. This CDR3 has 13 residues.

This clonotype was detected many times. The rearrangement joins TRBV6-1 to TRBJ2-5, with D hard to call. The germline V and J ends were trimmed by 7 bases and 2 bases, with 20 bases remaining between them. CDR1 and CDR2 from the germline V gene are MNHNS and SASEGT. CDR3 length: 16 amino acids. CDR3: CASTPRRHTRQETQYF. CDR3 in DNA: TGTGCCAGCACCCCCCGGCGGCACACACGTCAAGAGACCCAGTACTTC.

This clonotype was seen many times. CDR3 sequence (DNA): TGTGCCAGCAGCTTGGAGTCATTTGCGGGAGTGGCTGAGCAGTTCTTC. Its translation is CASSLESFAGVAEQFF. The chain combines TRBV5-6 with TRBJ2-1, with TRBD2 matching over 7 bases. The germline CDR1 and CDR2 sequences are SGHDT and YYEEEE. The CDR3 is 16 amino acids. The V and J ends lost 0 bases and 9 bases, in that order; junction bases with no gene match: 12.

This clonotype was seen at least ten times. J is TRBJ1-1 and V is TRBV6-6, with 8 positions matching TRBD1. CDR1 is MNHNY and CDR2 is SVGAGI in the germline V gene (reference sequence). The CDR3 runs 17 residues. Trimming removed 0 bases from V and 1 base from J; junction bases left unmatched: 7. Here the CDR3 reads CASSYSDRVGPNTEAFF. CDR3 bases: TGTGCCAGCAGTTACTCGGACAGGGTAGGTCCGAACACTGAAGCTTTCTTT.

CDR3 sequence reads: CATSRGRVAAYNEQFF. CDR3 DNA: TGTGCCACCAGCAGAGGAAGGGTCGCGGCCTACAATGAGCAGTTCTTC. The gene calls are TRBV15 and TRBJ2-1; D gene unclear. The CDR3 spans 16 residues. V was trimmed by 1 base and J by 2 bases, leaving 12 bases between them. The germline CDR1 and CDR2 sequences are LNHNV and YYDKDF (reference sequence).